The clone carrying this T cell receptor beta chain was counted between two and nine times. The CDR3 spans 14 residues. Trimming left V 3 bases short and J 2 bases short, with 10 bases between. Per germline, CDR1 GTSNPN and CDR2 SVGIG (reference sequence). This entry comes from a study of T-cell reconstitution after alpha-beta-depleted transplantation in children. The TCRbeta library incorporated unique molecular identifiers. TCRdb re-called the PCR reads through MiXCR, storing one row per CDR3 protein. The sample consists of roughly 420,000 distinct CDR3 sequences, around 15% of them appearing once. The chain has TRBV30 and TRBJ2-2; tentatively, D is TRBD2 (6 bases). The sample was PBMCs, mostly from graft donor cells, taken 360 days after TCRalphabeta/CD19-depleted stem cell transplant. The TCR comes from a boy under three years old who had a stem cell transplant for Wiskott-Aldrich syndrome, so the T cells may come from the graft donor. The CDR3 reads CAWSQGLNTGELFF. The CDR3 nucleotides read TGTGCCTGGAGCCAGGGACTTAACACCGGGGAGCTGTTTTTT.